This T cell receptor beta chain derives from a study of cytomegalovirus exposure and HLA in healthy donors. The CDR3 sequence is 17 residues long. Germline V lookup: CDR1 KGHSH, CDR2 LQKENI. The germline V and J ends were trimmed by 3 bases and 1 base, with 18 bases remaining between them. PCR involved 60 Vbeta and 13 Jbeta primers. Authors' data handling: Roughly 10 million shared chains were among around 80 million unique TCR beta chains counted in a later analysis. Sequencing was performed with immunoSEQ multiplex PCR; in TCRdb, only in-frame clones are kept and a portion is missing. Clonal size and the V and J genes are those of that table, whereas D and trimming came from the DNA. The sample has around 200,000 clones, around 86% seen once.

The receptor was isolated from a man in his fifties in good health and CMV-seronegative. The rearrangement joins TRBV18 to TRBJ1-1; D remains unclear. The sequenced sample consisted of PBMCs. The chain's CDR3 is CASSPNLGREGNTEAFF. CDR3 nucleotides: TGTGCCAGCTCACCTAATTTAGGAAGGGAGGGGAACACTGAAGCTTTCTTT.